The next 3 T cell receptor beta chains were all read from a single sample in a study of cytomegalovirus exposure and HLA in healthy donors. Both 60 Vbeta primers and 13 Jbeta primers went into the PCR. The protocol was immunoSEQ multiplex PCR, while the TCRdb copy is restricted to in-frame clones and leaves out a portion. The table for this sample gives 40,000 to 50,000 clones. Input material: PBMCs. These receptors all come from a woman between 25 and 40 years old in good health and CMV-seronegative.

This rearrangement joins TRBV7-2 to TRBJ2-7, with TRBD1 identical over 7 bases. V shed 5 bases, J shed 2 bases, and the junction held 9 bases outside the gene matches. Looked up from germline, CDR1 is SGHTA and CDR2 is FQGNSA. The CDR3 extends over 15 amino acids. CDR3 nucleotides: TGTGCCAGCAGCCGACAGGGTACGAGGGCCTACGAGCAGTACTTC. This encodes CASSRQGTRAYEQYF. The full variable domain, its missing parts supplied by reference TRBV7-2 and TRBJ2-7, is GAGVSQSPSNKVTEKGKDVELRCDPISGHTALYWYRQSLGQGLEFLIYFQGNSAPDKSGLPSDRFSAERTGGSVSTLTIQRTQQEDSAVYLCASSRQGTRAYEQYFGPGTRLTVT.

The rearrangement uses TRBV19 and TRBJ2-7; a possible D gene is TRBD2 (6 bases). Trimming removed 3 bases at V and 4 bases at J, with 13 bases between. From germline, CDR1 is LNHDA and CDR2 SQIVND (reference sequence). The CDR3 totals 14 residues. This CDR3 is CASSIGGDQYEQYF. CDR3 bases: TGTGCCAGTAGTATCGGCGGGGATCAATACGAGCAGTACTTC.

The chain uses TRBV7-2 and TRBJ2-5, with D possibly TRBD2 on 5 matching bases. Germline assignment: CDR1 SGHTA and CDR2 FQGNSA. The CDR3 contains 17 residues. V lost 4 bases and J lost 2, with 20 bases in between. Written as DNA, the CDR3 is TGTGCCAGCAGCTCTTTCATCTCTTTAGCGATACAAGAGACCCAGTACTTC. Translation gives CASSSFISLAIQETQYF.